Below are 4 T cell receptor beta chains sequenced from a single sample in a study of T cell responses to AZD1222 COVID-19 vaccine. Measured with immunoSEQ multiplex PCR; TCRdb has only the in-frame clones, and not every one. The sample has 98,000 or so clones, about 88% seen once. Sequenced here: peripheral blood, sampled 28 days after the second AZD1222 dose. These receptors originate from an adult who received the AZD1222 COVID-19 vaccine.

This clone was seen once. The V gene is TRBV6-6, the J gene TRBJ1-5, with D possibly being TRBD1 (5 bases). Germline assignment: CDR1 MNHNY and CDR2 SVGAGI (reference sequence). The CDR3 consists of 15 residues. V was trimmed by 6 bases and J by 4 bases, leaving 16 bases between them. CDR3 protein: CASRMSGTPNQPQHF. The CDR3 bases are TGTGCCAGCAGAATGAGTGGGACCCCTAATCAGCCCCAGCATTTT.

The chain is built from TRBV7-6 and TRBJ1-4; D is unresolved. Per germline, CDR1 SGHVS and CDR2 FNYEAQ. The CDR3 length is 15 residues. Trimming left V 1 base short and J 5 bases short, with 11 bases between. The DNA for the CDR3 is TGTGCCAGCAGCTTAGTAGGAGTGGGCAATGAAAAACTGTTTTTT. Protein product: CASSLVGVGNEKLFF. The full variable domain, with the rest looked up from reference TRBV7-6 and TRBJ1-4, is GAGVSQSPRYKVTKRGQDVALRCDPISGHVSLYWYRQALGQGPEFLTYFNYEAQQDKSGLPNDRFSAERPEGSISTLTIQRTEQRDSAMYRCASSLVGVGNEKLFFGSGTQLSVL.

This clone was recorded once. The chain recombines TRBV7-9 with TRBJ2-2, with D uncertain. The V end lost 6 bases, the J end lost 1 base, and 9 bases lay between the germline ends. Germline CDR1 is SEHNR and CDR2 is FQNEAQ (reference sequence). This CDR3 contains 14 residues. CDR3 sequence (DNA): TGTGCCAGCAGATTGGACGGGAACACCGGGGAGCTGTTTTTT. Residues: CASRLDGNTGELFF.

The rearrangement joins TRBV11-2 to TRBJ2-7, with unresolved D. Germline CDR1 reads SGHAT; CDR2 reads FQNNGV. V shed 1 base and J shed 6 bases, with 4 bases lying between them. This CDR3 region has 11 residues. The CDR3 loop reads CASSLVTEQYF. The CDR3 DNA sequence: TGTGCCAGCAGCTTAGTCACCGAGCAGTACTTC.